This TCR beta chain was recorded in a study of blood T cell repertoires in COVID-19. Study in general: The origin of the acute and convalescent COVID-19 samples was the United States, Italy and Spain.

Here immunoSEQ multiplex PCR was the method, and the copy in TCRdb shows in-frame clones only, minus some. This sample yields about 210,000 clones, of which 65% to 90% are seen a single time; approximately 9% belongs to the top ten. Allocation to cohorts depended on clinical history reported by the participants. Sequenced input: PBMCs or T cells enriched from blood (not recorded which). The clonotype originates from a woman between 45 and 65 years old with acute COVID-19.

DNA for the CDR3: TGTGCCAGCAGTTCCCGGGACAGGGGACGGGCAAAACTGTTTTTT. The encoded protein is CASSSRDRGRAKLFF. The chain recombines TRBV28 with TRBJ1-4; 10 nucleotides match TRBD1. The CDR3 is 15 residues long. Looked up from germline, CDR1 is MDHEN and CDR2 is SYDVKM. V lost 4 bases, J lost 10 bases, and 9 bases stayed unmatched.